This TCR beta chain comes out of a study of blood T cell repertoires in COVID-19. Many counts were recorded for this clone. Trimming shortened V by 0 bases and J by 2 bases, and 3 bases separated the two germline ends. CDR1 SGHRS and CDR2 YFSETQ come from the germline V gene. The CDR3 covers 12 residues. Clones were read by immunoSEQ multiplex PCR, and TCRdb kept only the in-frame ones, dropping some. This sample has roughly 100,000 clones; approximately 86% occur once, and the top ten carry about 2.9%. The receptor was derived from a man over 45 with active or convalescent COVID-19. Sequencing was carried out using peripheral blood. V gene TRBV5-1 combines with J gene TRBJ2-7, with no clear D. This CDR3 reads CASSLDTYEQYV. DNA of the CDR3: TGCGCCAGCAGCTTGGATACCTACGAGCAGTACGTC.